The 32 T cell receptor beta chains reported below all come from one sample, sequenced in a study of blood T cell repertoires in COVID-19. Here immunoSEQ multiplex PCR was the method, and the copy in TCRdb shows in-frame clones only, minus some. Among around 310,000 clones listed, 85% to 90% were seen once. Sequencing was performed on PBMCs or T cells enriched from blood (not recorded which). Receptor source: a woman aged 25 to 39 who had recovered from COVID-19.

V is TRBV15 and J is TRBJ2-5; 10 bases line up with TRBD2. V trimming: 3 bases; J trimming: 4 bases; junction bases outside the gene matches: 5. The germline V gene has CDR1 LNHNV and CDR2 YYDKDF (reference sequence). This CDR3 spans 15 amino acids. CDR3 DNA: TGTGCCACCAGCAGGCTAGCGGGAGAGGGAGAGACCCAGTACTTC. Its translation is CATSRLAGEGETQYF. Supplemented by reference TRBV15 and TRBJ2-5, the full variable domain reads DAMVIQNPRYQVTQFGKPVTLSCSQTLNHNVMYWYQQKSSQAPKLLFHYYDKDFNNEADTPDNFQSRRPNTSFCFLDIRSPGLGDTAMYLCATSRLAGEGETQYFGPGTRLLVL.

This rearrangement joins TRBV27 to TRBJ2-1; 8 nucleotides align to TRBD2. The CDR3 spans 15 residues. Germline CDR1 and CDR2: MNHEY and SMNVEV (reference sequence). Trimming took 4 bases from V and 7 from J; bases not matched to a gene: 9. The CDR3, as DNA: TGTGCCAGCAGTTCACCAGCGGGAGTTAGTAATGAGCAGTTCTTC. This gives the protein CASSSPAGVSNEQFF.

The chain carries TRBV27 and TRBJ2-7; D is possibly TRBD2 (5 bases). V shed 6 bases and J shed 6 bases, with 15 bases lying between them. CDR1 is MNHEY, CDR2 SMNVEV, per germline (reference sequence). CDR3 length: 13 amino acids. CDR3 loop: CASSPMGDFEQYF. CDR3 DNA: TGTGCCAGCAGCCCCATGGGAGATTTCGAGCAGTACTTC.

The CDR3 protein is CASSADWETQYF. The CDR3, as DNA: TGTGCCAGCAGTGCGGACTGGGAGACCCAGTACTTC. V usage is TRBV27 and J usage is TRBJ2-5; D is possibly TRBD2 (5 bases). This CDR3 has 12 amino acids. Trimming took 5 bases from V and 5 from J, leaving 9 bases between them. Germline CDR1 and CDR2: MNHEY and SMNVEV (reference sequence).

This clone occurred a few times. The chain has TRBV6-2 or TRBV6-3 and TRBJ2-2; no definite D call. The CDR3 contains 13 residues. Germline V CDR1 and CDR2: MNHEY, SVGEGT. V was shortened by 5 bases and J by 1 base, with 5 bases between the two germline ends. The CDR3 sequence is CASSPRNTGELFF. The CDR3 coding sequence is TGTGCCAGCAGTCCCAGGAACACCGGGGAGCTGTTTTTT.

The gene calls are TRBV2 and TRBJ2-1, with a possible D match to TRBD1 (6 bases). Trimming shortened V by 6 bases and J by 0 bases, and 18 bases separated the two germline ends. This CDR3 spans 17 amino acids. The germline gives CDR1 SNHLY, CDR2 FYNNEI. DNA of the CDR3: TGTGCCAGCAGCGAGCACTCAGGGGCGAGCTCCTACAATGAGCAGTTCTTC. It specifies CASSEHSGASSYNEQFF.

The chain carries TRBV15 and TRBJ2-1; D possibly corresponds to TRBD2 (6 bases). V dropped 3 bases and J dropped 2 bases, with 14 bases sitting between them. From germline, CDR1 is LNHNV and CDR2 YYDKDF (reference sequence). The CDR3 contains 16 residues. The CDR3 sequence is CATSRSHGGAYNEQFF. CDR3 DNA sequence: TGTGCCACCAGCAGGTCCCACGGGGGAGCCTACAATGAGCAGTTCTTC.

The chain carries TRBV29-1 and TRBJ1-1; 9 positions agree with TRBD1. V lost 8 bases, J lost 8 bases, and 15 bases stayed unmatched. CDR3 length: 14 amino acids. Germline V gene data show CDR1 as SQVTM and CDR2 as ANQGSEA. This CDR3 reads CSSQPRPGQGEAFF. The CDR3 DNA is TGCAGCTCGCAGCCGCGACCGGGACAGGGCGAAGCTTTCTTT.

This clone showed up many times. The chain combines TRBV19 with TRBJ1-1, with D possibly matching TRBD1 (5 bases). Germline V gives CDR1 LNHDA, CDR2 SQIVND (reference sequence). This CDR3 is 12 amino acids long. The CDR3 region is CASGAAISEAFF. The CDR3, as DNA: TGTGCGAGCGGGGCAGCGATATCTGAAGCTTTCTTT.

The genes are TRBV18 and TRBJ1-5, with D unclear. The CDR3 is made up of 16 amino acids. Germline CDR1 and CDR2: KGHSH and LQKENI. V shed 0 bases and J shed 1 base, with 10 bases lying between them. In DNA, the CDR3 is TGTGCCAGCTCACCACCGAAAGGCGGGAGCAATCAGCCCCAGCATTTT. Protein: CASSPPKGGSNQPQHF.

J is TRBJ2-7 and V is TRBV7-9; the match to TRBD1 covers 8 bases. This CDR3 has 15 amino acids. V shed 5 bases, J shed 3 bases, and the junction held 9 bases outside the gene matches. Germline V lookup: CDR1 SEHNR, CDR2 FQNEAQ (reference sequence). The CDR3 bases are TGTGCCAGCAGCACTACAGGGGGTTTACTCTACGAGCAGTACTTC. Its protein product is CASSTTGGLLYEQYF.

This chain uses TRBV11-2 with TRBJ1-1; no reliable D call. The CDR3 totals 14 residues. With 5 bases removed from V and 3 bases from J, the gap between germline ends came to 13 bases. CDR1 SGHAT and CDR2 FQNNGV come from the germline V gene. The CDR3, as DNA: TGTGCCAGCAGCCTTAGAGGGCCCTACACTGAAGCTTTCTTT. It is translated as CASSLRGPYTEAFF.

The CDR3 is CASSARGQYSGNTIYF. In DNA, the CDR3 is TGTGCCAGCAGCGCCCGGGGACAGTACTCTGGAAACACCATATATTTT. The chain uses TRBV3-1 (or the pseudogene TRBV3-2) and TRBJ1-3, with 7 bases lining up with TRBD1. Germline V gene sequence: CDR1 LGHDT, CDR2 YNNKEL (reference sequence). The CDR3 totals 16 residues. The V and J ends lost 5 bases and 0 bases, in that order; junction bases with no gene match: 7.

This sequence joins TRBV7-8 and TRBJ2-1; 14 nucleotides line up with TRBD2. CDR1 is SGHVS, CDR2 FQNEAQ, per germline. CDR3 length: 18 residues. The J segment lost 5 bases and the V segment lost 4 bases, leaving 10 bases of the junction unmatched. CDR3 region: CASSSKSPGLAGDNEQFF. The CDR3 DNA reads TGTGCCAGCAGCTCGAAGAGTCCGGGACTAGCGGGAGACAATGAGCAGTTCTTC.

The chain joins TRBV10-3 to TRBJ1-2; 7 positions agree with TRBD1. The CDR3 has 16 amino acids. V dropped 6 bases and J dropped 2; count of bases not matched to a gene: 12. CDR1 ENHRY and CDR2 SYGVKD come from the germline V gene. Written as DNA, the CDR3 is TGTGCCATCAGCGCACCAGGGGGGACAAACAACTATGGCTACACCTTC. Its protein product is CAISAPGGTNNYGYTF.

This clone was picked up a small number of times. The rearrangement uses TRBV15 and TRBJ1-4; 8 bases line up with TRBD1. Unmatched junction bases numbered 4, after V lost 5 bases and J lost 8 bases. Per the germline V gene, CDR1 is LNHNV and CDR2 is YYDKDF (reference sequence). This CDR3 comprises 13 residues. The CDR3 spells CATSQGAHEKLFF. In DNA, the CDR3 is TGTGCCACCAGCCAGGGGGCTCACGAAAAACTGTTTTTT.

This clone was counted once. This rearrangement joins TRBV20-1 to TRBJ2-5; TRBD1 agrees at 7 bases. V trimming: 3 bases; J trimming: 5 bases; junction bases outside the gene matches: 3. There are 12 residues in the CDR3. The germline gives CDR1 DFQATT, CDR2 SNEGSKA (reference sequence). The CDR3 here is CSASRGLETQYF. Written as DNA, the CDR3 is TGCAGTGCTAGTAGGGGGCTGGAGACCCAGTACTTC.

The chain employs TRBV27 and TRBJ2-3; a possible D gene is TRBD2 (5 bases). Trimming cost V 3 bases and J 2 bases, with 12 bases left between them. The CDR3 has 15 residues. Germline-derived CDR1 and CDR2 are MNHEY and SMNVEV (reference sequence). The CDR3 sequence: CASSFQGRVTDTQYF. In nucleotides, the CDR3 is TGTGCCAGCAGTTTCCAAGGGCGGGTCACAGATACGCAGTATTTT.

The chain couples TRBV3-1 (or the pseudogene TRBV3-2) to TRBJ2-7; 7 nucleotides align to TRBD1. The CDR3 covers 15 residues. V shed 1 base, J shed 3 bases, and the junction held 6 bases outside the gene matches. CDR1 LGHDT and CDR2 YNNKEL come from the germline V gene (reference sequence). The CDR3 reads CASSQGQGHYYEQYF. The CDR3 coding sequence is TGTGCCAGCAGCCAAGGACAGGGCCACTACTACGAGCAGTACTTC.

The CDR3 loop is CASSEEGAHNTEAFF. The CDR3 DNA reads as TGTGCCAGCAGTGAAGAGGGGGCGCACAACACTGAAGCTTTCTTT. The gene calls are TRBV2 and TRBJ1-1; TRBD1 matches at 7 bases. CDR1 is SNHLY, CDR2 FYNNEI, per germline. V lost 1 base and J lost 2; bases outside the gene matches: 4. The CDR3 is made up of 15 amino acids.

The count of this clone is one. The J gene is TRBJ2-3, the V gene TRBV28; D not certain. The CDR3 contains 17 residues. CDR1 and CDR2 (germline): MDHEN, SYDVKM. Trimming left V 5 bases short and J 1 base short, with 19 bases between. The CDR3 region is CASSLSWASRRTDTQYF. The CDR3, as DNA: TGTGCCAGCAGTCTATCTTGGGCCAGTCGTCGCACAGATACGCAGTATTTT.

The V gene is TRBV7-2, the J gene TRBJ1-2; TRBD1 aligns across 7 bases. The CDR3 is 12 residues long. V lost 4 bases, J lost 8 bases, and 4 bases stayed unmatched. Per the germline V gene, CDR1 is SGHTA and CDR2 is FQGNSA. The CDR3 sequence is CASSYYRGGYTF. The CDR3, as DNA: TGTGCCAGCAGCTACTACAGGGGCGGCTACACCTTC.

The chain recombines TRBV7-9 with TRBJ1-1; 7 bases agree with TRBD1. Germline V gives CDR1 SEHNR, CDR2 FQNEAQ (reference sequence). The V segment lost 7 bases and the J segment 6 bases; nucleotides outside the gene matches: 11. The CDR3 totals 14 residues. For the CDR3, the DNA is TGTGCCAGCATCGATATCAGGGGGGTTGCTGAAGCTTTCTTT. Protein product: CASIDIRGVAEAFF. Combining the CDR3 with reference TRBV7-9 and TRBJ1-1 gives the whole variable domain DTGVSQNPRHKITKRGQNVTFRCDPISEHNRLYWYRQTLGQGPEFLTYFQNEAQLEKSRLLSDRFSAERPKGSFSTLEIQRTEQGDSAMYLCASIDIRGVAEAFFGQGTRLTVV.

The V and J genes are TRBV28 and TRBJ2-5; 8 nucleotides align to TRBD2. CDR1 is MDHEN, CDR2 SYDVKM, per germline. V was clipped by 5 bases and J by 4 bases; unmatched bases: 9. The CDR3 runs to 15 residues. This CDR3 reads CASSPPNGGGETQYF. The CDR3, as DNA: TGTGCCAGCAGTCCCCCAAACGGGGGGGGAGAGACCCAGTACTTC.

This chain connects TRBV10-3 to TRBJ1-3, with 8 bases identical to TRBD1. V lost 6 bases, J lost 2 bases, and 6 bases stayed unmatched. Germline V gives CDR1 ENHRY, CDR2 SYGVKD. This CDR3 spans 15 amino acids. The CDR3 nucleotides read TGTGCCATCAGCGTCGACAGGGGCACTGGAAACACCATATATTTT. It yields the protein CAISVDRGTGNTIYF.

The genes are TRBV6-5 and TRBJ2-2, with TRBD2 matching 9 bases. From germline, CDR1 is MNHEY and CDR2 SVGAGI. CDR3 length: 15 amino acids. Unmatched junction bases numbered 4, after V lost 2 bases and J lost 6 bases. The CDR3 region has the DNA TGTGCCAGCAGTTACCTAGCGGGAATCGCCGGGGAGCTGTTTTTT. It codes for CASSYLAGIAGELFF.

The chain carries TRBV6-4 and TRBJ2-1, with 11 bases that match TRBD1. CDR1 and CDR2 (germline): MRHNA, SNTAGT. V lost 4 bases, J lost 8 bases, and 7 bases stayed unmatched. The CDR3 extends over 15 amino acids. The CDR3 bases are TGTGCCAGCAGTGCCGGGACAGGGGGTGGCGATGAGCAGTTCTTC. It translates to CASSAGTGGGDEQFF.

V and J are TRBV6-9 and TRBJ1-4, with a weak D call TRBD1 (5 bases). The CDR3 has 15 amino acids. With 2 bases removed from V and 8 bases from J, the gap between germline ends came to 15 bases. Germline loops: CDR1 MNHGY, CDR2 SVAAGI. Here the CDR3 reads CASSYVSGIREKLFF. For the CDR3, the DNA is TGTGCCAGCAGTTATGTTTCAGGGATTCGGGAAAAACTGTTTTTT.

The CDR3 DNA sequence: TGTGCCAGTAGTGTTCAGGGTTTCTACGAGCAGTACTTC. Its protein is CASSVQGFYEQYF. This chain joins TRBV19 and TRBJ2-7; D is possibly TRBD1 (5 bases). The CDR3 extends over 13 amino acids. In germline, CDR1 is LNHDA, CDR2 SQIVND (reference sequence). Deletions cut 5 bases from V and 3 bases from J, with 11 bases between. The full variable domain, with the rest looked up from reference TRBV19 and TRBJ2-7, is DGGITQSPKYLFRKEGQNVTLSCEQNLNHDAMYWYRQDPGQGLRLIYYSQIVNDFQKGDIAEGYSVSREKKESFPLTVTSAQKNPTAFYLCASSVQGFYEQYFGPGTRLTVT.

The V and J genes are TRBV13 and TRBJ1-1, with 7 bases lining up with TRBD1. CDR1 is PRHDT, CDR2 FYEKMQ, per germline (reference sequence). V gave up 5 bases and J gave up 5 bases; unmatched junction bases: 8. The CDR3 is 14 amino acids. Written as DNA, the CDR3 is TGTGCCAGCAGCCCAGACAGGGTTTGGACTGAAGCTTTCTTT. It codes for CASSPDRVWTEAFF.

The rearrangement uses TRBV10-2 and TRBJ1-1, with TRBD1 identical over 12 bases. The ends lost 3 bases at V and 8 bases at J; junction bases unmatched: 4. Per germline, CDR1 WSHSY and CDR2 SAAADI. This CDR3 has 14 residues. CDR3 nucleotide sequence: TGCGCCAGCAGTGATTTGGGACAGGGGGCCGAAGCTTTCTTT. Translation: CASSDLGQGAEAFF.

This sequence joins TRBV28 and TRBJ1-4; TRBD1 matches 8 bases. There are 14 residues in the CDR3. CDR1 and CDR2 (germline): MDHEN, SYDVKM. V was clipped by 6 bases and J by 2 bases; unmatched bases: 2. The CDR3 nucleotides read TGTGCCAGCAGCCAGGGGGCGACTAATGAAAAACTGTTTTTT. Translation: CASSQGATNEKLFF.